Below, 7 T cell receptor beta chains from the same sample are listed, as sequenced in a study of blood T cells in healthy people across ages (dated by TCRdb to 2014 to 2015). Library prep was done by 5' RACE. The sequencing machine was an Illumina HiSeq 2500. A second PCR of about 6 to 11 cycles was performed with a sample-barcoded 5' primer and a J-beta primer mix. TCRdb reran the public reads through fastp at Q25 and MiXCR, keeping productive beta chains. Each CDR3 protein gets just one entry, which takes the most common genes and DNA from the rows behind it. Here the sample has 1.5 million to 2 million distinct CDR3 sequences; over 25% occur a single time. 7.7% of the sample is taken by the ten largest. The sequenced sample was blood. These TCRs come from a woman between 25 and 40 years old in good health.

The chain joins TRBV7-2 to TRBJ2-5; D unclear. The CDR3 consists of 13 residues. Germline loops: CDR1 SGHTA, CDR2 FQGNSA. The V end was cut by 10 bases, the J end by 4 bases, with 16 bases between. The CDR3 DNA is TGTGCCACCCCGAGAGAGTCTCGAGAGACCCAGTACTTC. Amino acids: CATPRESRETQYF.

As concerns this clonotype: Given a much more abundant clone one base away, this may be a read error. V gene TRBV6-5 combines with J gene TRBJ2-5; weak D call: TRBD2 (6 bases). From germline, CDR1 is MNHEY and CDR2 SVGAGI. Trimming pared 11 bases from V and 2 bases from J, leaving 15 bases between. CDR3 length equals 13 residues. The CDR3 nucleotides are TGTGCCGGCACCCGACGGGGGCAAGAGACCCAGTACTTC. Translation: CAGTRRGQETQYF.

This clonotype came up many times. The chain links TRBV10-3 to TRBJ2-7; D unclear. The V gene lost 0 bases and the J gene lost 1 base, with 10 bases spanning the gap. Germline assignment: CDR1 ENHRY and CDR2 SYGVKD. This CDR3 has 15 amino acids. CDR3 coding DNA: TGTGCCATCAGTGAGTCGCGGATCGGATCCTACGAGCAGTACTTC. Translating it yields CAISESRIGSYEQYF.

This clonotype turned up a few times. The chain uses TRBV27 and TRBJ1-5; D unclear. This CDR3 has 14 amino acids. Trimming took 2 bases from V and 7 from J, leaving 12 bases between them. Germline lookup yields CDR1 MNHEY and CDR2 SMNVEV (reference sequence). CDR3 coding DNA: TGTGCCAGCAGTTTAACTTTACAGACCCAGCCCCAGCATTTT. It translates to CASSLTLQTQPQHF.

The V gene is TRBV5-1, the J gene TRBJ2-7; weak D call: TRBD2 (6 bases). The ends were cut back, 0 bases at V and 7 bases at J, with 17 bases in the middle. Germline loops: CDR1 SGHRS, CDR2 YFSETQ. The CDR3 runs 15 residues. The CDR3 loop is CASSLGAGGEGEQYF. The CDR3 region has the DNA TGCGCCAGCAGCTTGGGGGCCGGGGGTGAGGGGGAGCAGTACTTC.

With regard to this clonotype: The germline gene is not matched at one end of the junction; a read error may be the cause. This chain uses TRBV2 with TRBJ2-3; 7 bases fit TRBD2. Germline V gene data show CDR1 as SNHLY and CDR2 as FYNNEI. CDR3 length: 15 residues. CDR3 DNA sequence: TGTACCAGCAGTGAAATGGGGAGGGACACAGATACGCAGTATTTT. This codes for CTSSEMGRDTDTQYF.

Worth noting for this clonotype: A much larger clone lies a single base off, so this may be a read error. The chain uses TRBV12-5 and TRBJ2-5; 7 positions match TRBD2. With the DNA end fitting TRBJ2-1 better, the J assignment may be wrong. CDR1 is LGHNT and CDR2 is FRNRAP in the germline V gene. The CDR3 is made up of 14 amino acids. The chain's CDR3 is CASGLSGTQETQFF. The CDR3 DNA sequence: TGTGCTAGTGGCTTAAGCGGGACCCAAGAGACCCAGTTCTTC.